What follows is one T cell receptor beta chain and its context. Its antigen is unknown. These data are taken from a study of cytomegalovirus exposure and HLA in healthy donors. Study-level results: TCR beta chains numbering more than 150 were designated cytomegalovirus-associated. Association with HLA alleles at 0.05 false discovery rate was found for about 17,000 TCR beta sequences in a later analysis. TCR beta V segments were, for the most part, productive about 87% or about 30% of the time in an earlier analysis.

In the PCR, 60 Vbeta and 13 Jbeta primers were used. The method was immunoSEQ multiplex PCR; TCRdb's version includes in-frame clones alone and lacks a portion of them. Of 65,000 to 90,000 clones in the sample, less than 80% were seen once. The receptor comes from a man aged 25 to 45 in good health and CMV-seronegative. Sample: PBMCs.

CDR3 DNA sequence: TGCGCCACCAAAGCGGGACAGGGGGCCTATGGCTACACCTTC. It codes for CATKAGQGAYGYTF. This chain connects TRBV5-1 to TRBJ1-2, with TRBD1 identical over 12 bases. This CDR3 contains 14 residues. V lost 9 bases to trimming and J lost 4 bases; unmatched junction nucleotides: 7. The germline V gene has CDR1 SGHRS and CDR2 YFSETQ.